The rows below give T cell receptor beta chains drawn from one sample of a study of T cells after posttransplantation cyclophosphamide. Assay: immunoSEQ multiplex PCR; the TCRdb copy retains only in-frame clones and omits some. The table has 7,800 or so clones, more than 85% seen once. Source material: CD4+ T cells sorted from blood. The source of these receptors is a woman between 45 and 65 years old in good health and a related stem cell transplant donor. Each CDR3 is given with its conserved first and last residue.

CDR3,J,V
CASSEPGDRGTDTQYF,TRBJ2-3,TRBV28
CASIRGQKRTNYGYTF,TRBJ1-2,TRBV10-1
CASSTSSGQNNEQFF,TRBJ2-1,TRBV19
CASRRTGGDIQYF,TRBJ2-4,TRBV6-5
CASSNTGTHGYTF,TRBJ1-2,TRBV6-5
CASLGGTGGVRRYNEQFF,TRBJ2-1,TRBV7-8
CASSTTGGYTEAFF,TRBJ1-1,TRBV10-1
CASSMWDRNYEQYF,TRBJ2-7,TRBV19
CAAGGDSYEQYF,TRBJ2-7,TRBV6-1
CASSPGQGLTDTQYF,TRBJ2-3,TRBV7-3
CASSTDRASNNEKLFF,TRBJ1-4,TRBV5-4
CASSLVGGLSGNTIYF,TRBJ1-3,TRBV7-2
CASSSGLAGGSNNEQFF,TRBJ2-1,TRBV5-1
CASSRFSGGADF,TRBJ2-4,TRBV6-6
CASSTRWASGTTDTQYF,TRBJ2-3,TRBV19
CASSLAQGVGSPLHF,TRBJ1-6,TRBV5-6
CASSPLSSGSHNEQFF,TRBJ2-1,TRBV4-1
CASTIDSPEPEAFF,TRBJ1-1,TRBV28
CASSYQRGANYGYTF,TRBJ1-2,TRBV6-6
CSVVARADTQYF,TRBJ2-3,TRBV29-1
CASSLTSGGADTQYF,TRBJ2-3,TRBV27
CASHTGTEGWEAFF,TRBJ1-1,TRBV2
CASSPQGAVTGELFF,TRBJ2-2,TRBV6-1
CASSSGLAETQYF,TRBJ2-5,TRBV11-2
CASRGPETSGTYEQYF,TRBJ2-7,TRBV5-6
CASSYGVQGRNEQYF,TRBJ2-7,TRBV6-5
CASSPGESSGNTIYF,TRBJ1-3,TRBV5-1
CSVTGTDLYNEQFF,TRBJ2-1,TRBV29-1
CASSYSGGVLETQYF,TRBJ2-5,TRBV6-6
CASSQGPGQTKPGELFF,TRBJ2-2,TRBV4-1
CASSNRDKGDLPQHF,TRBJ1-5,TRBV18
CASSSGSGISYEQYF,TRBJ2-7,TRBV5-1
CASSQPSPGEGSGDYNEQFF,TRBJ2-1,TRBV4-2
CASSPTSGGLDTQYF,TRBJ2-3,TRBV11-2
CASSPTGTGYREQYF,TRBJ2-7,TRBV27
CASSQAGLAGGLSDTQYF,TRBJ2-3,TRBV4-2
CASSQDRGVDYGYTF,TRBJ1-2,TRBV4-2
CASSLFGDINTEAFF,TRBJ1-1,TRBV28
CASSLRGGTEAFF,TRBJ1-1,TRBV5-1
CASSWTGRGYTF,TRBJ1-2,TRBV6-1
CASTIGVGGTMETQYF,TRBJ2-5,TRBV5-6
CASSSGPDTEETQYF,TRBJ2-5,TRBV5-1
CASSLEGSGGAQETQYF,TRBJ2-5,TRBV5-1
CATSRDPSGQETQYF,TRBJ2-5,TRBV15